Shown below are 16 T cell receptor beta chains from a single sample sequenced in a study of Tregs in tolerant kidney transplant recipients (dated by TCRdb to the late 2010s). Library construction relied on the immunoSEQ multiplex PCR assay. Imported from immuneACCESS, the table was reduced by TCRdb to in-frame sequences with V and J called. These copies leave out some clones; in studies compared against another copy, an unresolved V gene accounts for under half, and the cause of the remainder is not known. Present in this sample are some 110,000 clones, roughly 92% of which were seen just once. The ten largest clones capture nearly 0.6% of the sample. The sequencing input was CD4+ T cells from blood. The receptors were sampled from a human donor in good health.

The chain has TRBV5-1 and TRBJ2-5; D possibly corresponds to TRBD2 (6 bases). The CDR3 consists of 15 residues. Trimming left V 4 bases short and J 2 bases short, with 15 bases between. From germline, CDR1 is SGHRS and CDR2 YFSETQ. In nucleotides, the CDR3 is TGCGCCAGCAGCCCTCTTGGGGGAGGACAAGAGACCCAGTACTTC. This gives the protein CASSPLGGGQETQYF.

The rearrangement joins TRBV4-2 to TRBJ2-2; 8 bases align to TRBD1. This CDR3 is built from 17 residues. V was clipped by 1 base and J by 6 bases; unmatched bases: 10. Germline V gene data show CDR1 as LGHNA and CDR2 as YNFKEQ. CDR3 sequence (DNA): TGTGCCAGCAGCCAAGTGCTTCAGGGGGCTGGGTCCGGGGAGCTGTTTTTT. Translation: CASSQVLQGAGSGELFF.

This chain uses TRBV21-1 with TRBJ2-2; TRBD2 is taken as the D call from the table, unchecked against the DNA. TRBV21-1 is classified as a pseudogene. The CDR3 is 19 residues long. This CDR3 reads CASSSRPSMPDWAEGELFF. The DNA for the CDR3 is TGTGCCAGCAGCTCTCGTCCTTCGATGCCGGACTGGGCCGAGGGGGAGCTGTTTTTT.

This chain joins TRBV11-2 and TRBJ2-7; D gene uncertain. CDR1 and CDR2 from the germline V gene are SGHAT and FQNNGV. There are 13 residues in the CDR3. Trimming stripped 5 bases from V and 4 bases from J, with 12 bases between. For the CDR3, the DNA is TGTGCCAGCAGCCTCATGGGGTCTTACGAGCAGTACTTC. Encoded protein: CASSLMGSYEQYF.

In the case of this clone: At the DNA level, this CDR3 is encoded by other sequences in the same sample as well. The chain recombines TRBV5-1 with TRBJ1-1; maybe TRBD1 (6 bases). This CDR3 has 14 residues. V was trimmed by 4 bases and J by 1 base, leaving 11 bases between them. CDR1 is SGHRS, CDR2 YFSETQ, per germline. The CDR3 reads CASSLLTGNTEAFF. The DNA of the CDR3 is TGCGCCAGCAGCCTATTGACAGGGAACACTGAAGCTTTCTTT.

This chain uses TRBV11-2 with TRBJ2-3; 9 bases match TRBD2. The CDR3 covers 16 residues. The germline V gene has CDR1 SGHAT and CDR2 FQNNGV. V shed 2 bases and J 3 bases; nucleotides not matched to a gene: 6. The chain's CDR3 is CASSLSGRIVTDTQYF. CDR3 bases: TGTGCCAGCAGCTTAAGCGGGAGGATTGTAACAGATACGCAGTATTTT.

V is TRBV9 and J is TRBJ2-2; either TRBD1 or TRBD2 may fit D (5 bases each). CDR1 SGDLS and CDR2 YYNGEE come from the germline V gene. Trimming pared 3 bases from V and 6 bases from J, leaving 15 bases between. This CDR3 region has 15 residues. CDR3 amino acids: CASSGLGWGPGELFF. The CDR3 DNA sequence: TGTGCCAGCAGCGGACTCGGCTGGGGACCCGGGGAGCTGTTTTTT.

The J gene is TRBJ1-1, the V gene TRBV25-1; TRBD1 matches at 10 bases. Looked up from germline, CDR1 is MGHDK and CDR2 is SYGVNS. V shed 1 base, J shed 5 bases, and the junction held 4 bases outside the gene matches. The length of the CDR3 is 15 residues. CDR3 in DNA: TGTGCCAGCAGTGAATCCGGGACAGGGGTGACTGAAGCTTTCTTT. Residues: CASSESGTGVTEAFF.

J is TRBJ2-3 and V is TRBV4-2; 13 bases map to TRBD2. The V gene's germline CDR1 is LGHNA and CDR2 YNFKEQ. This CDR3 spans 21 amino acids. V dropped 4 bases and J dropped 0; count of bases not matched to a gene: 16. The CDR3 DNA reads TGTGCCAGCAGCCCAGCAATACTAGGACTAGCGGGAGACCCCAGCACAGATACGCAGTATTTT. Translated, it gives CASSPAILGLAGDPSTDTQYF.

The chain combines TRBV18 with TRBJ2-5; D is undetermined. The V gene's germline CDR1 is KGHSH and CDR2 LQKENI. V lost 2 bases to trimming and J lost 4 bases, with 5 bases between them. This CDR3 has 12 residues. CDR3 in DNA: TGTGCCAGCTCACCAGATGCAGAGACCCAGTACTTC. It yields the protein CASSPDAETQYF.

The chain combines TRBV18 with TRBJ2-3; 7 bases align to TRBD1. The CDR3 spans 12 residues. The germline V gene encodes CDR1 KGHSH and CDR2 LQKENI. Trimming removed 4 bases from V and 9 bases from J; junction bases left unmatched: 4. The CDR3 region is CASSLEQGTQYF. CDR3 sequence (DNA): TGTGCCAGCTCACTCGAACAGGGGACGCAGTATTTT.

The CDR3 nucleotides read TGTGCCTGCATTCAACGACAACGTGACAATGAGCAGTTCTTC. Translated: CACIQRQRDNEQFF. The rearrangement uses TRBV30 and TRBJ2-1; D call uncertain. Trimming pared 6 bases from V and 5 bases from J, leaving 17 bases between. CDR3 length equals 14 residues. Germline V gene data show CDR1 as GTSNPN and CDR2 as SVGIG (reference sequence).

DNA of the CDR3: TGTGCCATCAGTTGGGCCCCTAATCAGCCCCAGCATTTT. This codes for CAISWAPNQPQHF. This chain uses TRBV10-3 with TRBJ1-5; D not resolved. V was cut by 5 bases and J by 4 bases, with 9 bases left in between. The CDR3 runs to 13 residues. CDR1 ENHRY and CDR2 SYGVKD come from the germline V gene.

V is TRBV5-1 and J is TRBJ1-2; D is unclear. CDR3 length: 14 amino acids. V was trimmed by 1 base and J by 8 bases, leaving 15 bases between them. Germline V gene sequence: CDR1 SGHRS, CDR2 YFSETQ. This CDR3 is CASSLTWGDGGYTF. The CDR3 nucleotides read TGCGCCAGCAGCTTGACCTGGGGAGATGGGGGCTACACCTTC.

This chain links TRBV4-1 with TRBJ1-1; maybe TRBD1 (6 bases). CDR3 length: 15 amino acids. Trimming took off 2 bases at V and 4 bases at J, with 14 bases between the two ends. The germline V gene encodes CDR1 MGHRA and CDR2 YSYEKL. CDR3: CASSQWTARGTEAFF. CDR3 DNA sequence: TGCGCCAGCAGCCAATGGACAGCCCGGGGCACTGAAGCTTTCTTT.

The rearrangement joins TRBV7-9 to TRBJ1-1; D uncertain. CDR3 size: 13 residues. Germline-derived CDR1 and CDR2 are SEHNR and FQNEAQ (reference sequence). The germline V and J ends were trimmed by 8 bases and 8 bases, with 18 bases remaining between them. Here the CDR3 reads CASSKSGEREAFF. The CDR3 coding sequence is TGTGCCAGCTCCAAATCCGGGGAGAGGGAAGCTTTCTTT.